This T cell receptor (beta chain) was identified in a study of T cell responses to AZD1222 COVID-19 vaccine. Generated by immunoSEQ multiplex PCR, the TCRdb table keeps only in-frame clones and is missing some. The repertoire holds approximately 88,000 clones, with 92% as singletons. The CDR3 runs to 15 residues. The germline V and J ends were trimmed by 7 bases and 0 bases, with 15 bases remaining between them. The germline CDR1 and CDR2 sequences are LNHDA and SQIVND (reference sequence). Sequences were derived from peripheral blood, sampled on day 0 of AZD1222 vaccination. The J gene is TRBJ1-2, the V gene TRBV19; D gene ambiguous. This receptor was taken from an adult in good health. CDR3 DNA: TGTGCCAGTATATCTGCGGCCACACCTAACTATGGCTACACCTTC. Its protein is CASISAATPNYGYTF. The variable domain in full, with the rest retrieved from reference TRBV19 and TRBJ1-2, is DGGITQSPKYLFRKEGQNVTLSCEQNLNHDAMYWYRQDPGQGLRLIYYSQIVNDFQKGDIAEGYSVSREKKESFPLTVTSAQKNPTAFYLCASISAATPNYGYTFGSGTRLTVV.